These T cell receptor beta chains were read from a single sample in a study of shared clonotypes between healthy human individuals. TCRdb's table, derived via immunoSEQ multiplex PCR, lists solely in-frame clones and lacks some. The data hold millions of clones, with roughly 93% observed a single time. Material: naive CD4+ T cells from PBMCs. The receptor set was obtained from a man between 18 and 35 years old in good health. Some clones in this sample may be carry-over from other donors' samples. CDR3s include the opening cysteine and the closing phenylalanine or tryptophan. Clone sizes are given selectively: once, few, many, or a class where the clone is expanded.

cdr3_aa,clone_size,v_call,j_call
CASFQWGLTEAFF,-,TRBV18,TRBJ1-1
CASVPGTSGNYEQYF,-,TRBV5-1,TRBJ2-7
CASSWTHPYTEAFF,-,TRBV7-2,TRBJ1-1
CASSTIGQGHSGANVLTF,-,TRBV19,TRBJ2-6
CASSSGQGATKNIQYF,-,TRBV5-1,TRBJ2-4
CSVEFFGQGSDTEAFF,-,TRBV29-1,TRBJ1-1
CSVEGPSLRDTQYF,-,TRBV29-1,TRBJ2-3
CAISESYSTSYEQYF,-,TRBV10-3,TRBJ2-7
CASSARPGDETQYF,-,TRBV6-1,TRBJ2-5
CASSYSPDRVGAFF,-,TRBV6-6,TRBJ1-1
CASSPFGGNQPQHF,-,TRBV7-2,TRBJ1-5
CASSPRDSRFLRYSNQPQHF,once,TRBV7-8,TRBJ1-5
CTVGNTQYF,-,TRBV20-1,TRBJ2-3
CASILTPRTPLHF,-,TRBV6-1,TRBJ1-6
CASSLASASVPSYEQYF,-,TRBV5-1,TRBJ2-7
CASSFMPGDTEAFF,-,TRBV11-1,TRBJ1-1
CSVRVAQETQYF,-,TRBV29-1,TRBJ2-5
CASSPSAGEWAF,few,TRBV5-6,TRBJ2-7
CAWSVMWDYGYTF,-,TRBV30,TRBJ1-2
CASRRTDLSGNTIYF,-,TRBV28,TRBJ1-3
CASSESGSQYGYTF,-,TRBV25-1,TRBJ1-2
CASNSLYTEAFF,-,TRBV2,TRBJ1-1
CASSQDSTKNYGYTF,few,TRBV4-2,TRBJ1-2
CASSQEEDTEAFF,-,TRBV14,TRBJ1-1
CASSESGSYNSPLHF,-,TRBV25-1,TRBJ1-6
CASSERYGTSGRAVLETQYF,-,TRBV21-1,TRBJ2-5
CASRNYRGDSLPGYTF,-,TRBV5-5,TRBJ1-2
CATQVAARELFF,-,TRBV28,TRBJ2-2
CASSPQGGGDTQYF,once,TRBV18,TRBJ2-3
CASSQDGDYEQYF,-,TRBV4-3,-
CASSPRTGGPEQYF,-,TRBV6-5,TRBJ2-7
CASSPQRIGYGYTF,-,TRBV14,TRBJ1-2
CASSFAGSRAEAFF,-,TRBV28,TRBJ1-1
CASSLAAGTIIGELFF,-,TRBV7-2,TRBJ2-2
CASSQNGWGPQPQHF,once,TRBV13,TRBJ1-5
CASSPGQAVGNTIYF,-,TRBV6-6,TRBJ1-3
CASSLTGRGQPQHF,-,TRBV27,TRBJ1-5
CASSGSLGEARQYF,-,TRBV2,TRBJ2-7
CASSLIRGRRGFSGYTF,-,TRBV19,TRBJ1-2
CATQAGSYEQYF,-,TRBV28,TRBJ2-7
CASSVGGRANYGYTF,-,TRBV9,TRBJ1-2
CASSYGSGRGSYGYTF,-,TRBV6-5,TRBJ1-2
CASSEAPSGGYEQYF,-,TRBV2,TRBJ2-7
CASSHNLPNTEAFF,few,TRBV14,TRBJ1-1
CASTGGTSSYNEQFF,-,TRBV5-1,TRBJ2-1
CASSEGQGVLETQYF,-,TRBV2,TRBJ2-5
CASSLGITGELFF,-,TRBV11-2,TRBJ2-2
CASSLGTGSSYEQYF,-,TRBV5-4,TRBJ2-7
CASSSWGSGFAYEQYF,-,TRBV19,TRBJ2-7
CASSLWSDWADTQYF,-,TRBV5-8,TRBJ2-3
CASTASMGTGGGETQYF,once,TRBV28,TRBJ2-5
CASSLSGLDTQYF,-,TRBV5-1,TRBJ2-3
CASSLNRASSGNTIYF,-,TRBV7-3,TRBJ1-3
CASSLGTSGGGEKLFF,-,TRBV5-1,TRBJ1-4
CASGPGTAASTDTQYF,once,TRBV12-5,TRBJ2-3
CASSLNRDGSDGYTF,-,TRBV7-2,TRBJ1-2
CSVLSGNTGELFF,-,TRBV29-1,TRBJ2-2
CASSERVGDAFF,-,TRBV14,TRBJ1-1
CASSVAGVDGYTF,once,TRBV9,TRBJ1-2